The next 18 T cell receptor beta chains were all read from a single sample in a study of shared clonotypes between healthy human individuals. Clones were read by immunoSEQ multiplex PCR, and TCRdb kept only the in-frame ones, dropping some. The sample lists approximately 180,000 clones, 90% to 95% seen once, with more than 0.06% in the top ten. Source material: naive CD4+ T cells sorted from blood. Regarding subset: CD45RA+ positively selected. These TCRs come from a woman in her 30s in good health.

The chain uses TRBV5-6 and TRBJ1-3, with TRBD1 as a possible D gene (5 bases). Germline V gives CDR1 SGHDT, CDR2 YYEEEE. Trimming removed 0 bases at V and 0 bases at J, with 7 bases between. The CDR3 extends over 15 amino acids. Here the CDR3 DNA reads TGTGCCAGCAGCTTGGGGGGGTCCTCTGGAAACACCATATATTTT. It specifies CASSLGGSSGNTIYF.

This clone occurred a few times. The chain links TRBV7-9 to TRBJ2-7, with 11 bases fitting TRBD1. The CDR3 spans 13 residues. Germline CDR1 is SEHNR and CDR2 is FQNEAQ (reference sequence). The junction had 6 bases not matched to a gene; V was cut back by 7 bases and J by 7 bases. The CDR3 DNA reads TGTGCCAGCATCGGACAGGGGGCGGGAGAGCAGTACTTC. This translates into CASIGQGAGEQYF.

The CDR3 spells CASSQDYSAPNQPQHF. Written as DNA, the CDR3 is TGCGCCAGCAGCCAAGACTACTCTGCCCCGAATCAGCCCCAGCATTTT. The chain carries TRBV4-1 and TRBJ1-5; D is unresolved. The V gene's germline CDR1 is MGHRA and CDR2 YSYEKL. The CDR3 sequence is 16 residues long. V lost 0 bases and J 4 bases, leaving 13 bases between the germline ends.

This chain uses TRBV5-1 with TRBJ2-7; 11 nucleotides match TRBD2. Germline lookup yields CDR1 SGHRS and CDR2 YFSETQ. V was pared by 6 bases and J by 7 bases, with 12 bases of the junction left unmatched. CDR3 size: 15 residues. The CDR3 region is CASTGGLAGGREQYF. The CDR3 DNA sequence: TGCGCCAGCACCGGGGGGCTAGCGGGAGGTAGAGAGCAGTACTTC.

The J gene is TRBJ2-7, the V gene TRBV11-2; 9 bases map to TRBD1. This CDR3 has 14 amino acids. CDR1 is SGHAT, CDR2 FQNNGV, per germline. The V and J ends lost 3 bases and 6 bases, in that order; junction bases with no gene match: 6. CDR3 region: CASSLGQGGGEQYF. The CDR3 region has the DNA TGTGCCAGCAGCTTGGGACAGGGAGGAGGCGAGCAGTACTTC.

The genes are TRBV29-1 and TRBJ2-2, with a tentative D call TRBD1 (7 bases). The length of the CDR3 is 14 residues. Germline V lookup: CDR1 SQVTM, CDR2 ANQGSEA. The V gene lost 5 bases and the J gene lost 4 bases, with 14 bases spanning the gap. DNA for the CDR3: TGCAGCGTTTCTCGACAGGGAGGCACCGGGGAGCTGTTTTTT. It codes for CSVSRQGGTGELFF.

This chain joins TRBV4-1 and TRBJ2-2; 15 bases line up with TRBD2. Germline-derived CDR1 and CDR2 are MGHRA and YSYEKL. Losses at the gene ends were 0 bases for V and 4 bases for J; bases not matched to a gene: 12. The CDR3 spans 21 residues. CDR3 loop: CASSQEEWTSGRVGGTGELFF. The DNA for the CDR3 is TGCGCCAGCAGCCAAGAAGAATGGACTAGCGGGAGGGTGGGTGGCACCGGGGAGCTGTTTTTT.

This chain links TRBV28 with TRBJ2-7; 7 nucleotides line up with TRBD1. The CDR3 extends over 14 amino acids. Germline loops: CDR1 MDHEN, CDR2 SYDVKM. With V trimmed by 4 bases and J by 6 bases, 9 bases remained unmatched. The DNA for the CDR3 is TGTGCCAGCAGTTACCCGGGACAGCCGCGCGAGCAGTACTTC. This codes for CASSYPGQPREQYF.

The chain combines TRBV29-1 with TRBJ2-7; TRBD1 aligns across 8 bases. Germline CDR1 and CDR2: SQVTM and ANQGSEA. The V gene end was trimmed by 7 bases and the J gene end by 0 bases; junction bases not matched to a gene: 11. This CDR3 region has 15 residues. Here the CDR3 DNA reads TGCAGCGCAAACCTCGGACAGGGATTCTCCTACGAGCAGTACTTC. Protein product: CSANLGQGFSYEQYF.

The chain links TRBV28 to TRBJ1-4; D unclear. Germline assignment: CDR1 MDHEN and CDR2 SYDVKM. The CDR3 is made up of 15 amino acids. V was shortened by 5 bases and J by 0 bases, with 10 bases between the two germline ends. The CDR3 region has the DNA TGTGCCAGCAGTGACCGGTTTGCAACTAATGAAAAACTGTTTTTT. Translation: CASSDRFATNEKLFF.

The genes are TRBV5-6 and TRBJ2-7; D is unclear. Trimming shortened V by 1 base and J by 6 bases, and 5 bases separated the two germline ends. The CDR3 runs 11 residues. CDR1 and CDR2 (germline): SGHDT, YYEEEE. In nucleotides, the CDR3 is TGTGCCAGCAGCTTGTGGGGCGAGCAGTACTTC. This sequence encodes CASSLWGEQYF.

This chain joins TRBV5-4 and TRBJ2-5; D gene ambiguous. Gene TRBJ2-7 matches the end of the DNA better, so the J call may be wrong. This CDR3 region has 16 residues. CDR1 and CDR2 (germline): SGHNT, YYREEE (reference sequence). The CDR3 DNA reads TGTGCCAGCAGCCCCATGGCCCCATCGGGCATGGGCGAGCAGTACTTC. Translated, it gives CASSPMAPSGMGEQYF.

This chain links TRBV30 with TRBJ2-5; TRBD2 matches at 8 bases. TRBJ2-7 matches the DNA end more closely, so the J call is doubtful. Germline assignment: CDR1 GTSNPN and CDR2 SVGIG (reference sequence). The CDR3 runs to 16 residues. CDR3 sequence reads: CAWSVLPASGRYEQYF. For the CDR3, the DNA is TGTGCCTGGAGTGTACTCCCCGCTAGCGGGCGCTACGAGCAGTACTTC.

CDR3 protein: CASSYRQLPLREQYF. For the CDR3, the DNA is TGTGCCAGCAGTTACCGACAGTTACCCCTACGGGAGCAGTACTTC. The chain recombines TRBV6-6 with TRBJ2-7; weak D call: TRBD1 (5 bases). The CDR3 has 15 residues. Between the trimmed V and J ends, which lost 2 bases and 7 bases, there was a span of 18 bases. CDR1 and CDR2 from the germline V gene are MNHNY and SVGAGI (reference sequence).

This clone is a singleton in its sample. The chain joins TRBV10-3 to TRBJ2-5; maybe TRBD2 (6 bases). Germline V lookup: CDR1 ENHRY, CDR2 SYGVKD. This CDR3 region has 12 residues. The V end lost 6 bases, the J end lost 5 bases, and 10 bases lay between the germline ends. The CDR3 nucleotides read TGTGCCATCAGGGGGGACTCGGAGACCCAGTACTTC. Translating gives CAIRGDSETQYF.

V gene TRBV27 combines with J gene TRBJ2-5, with 12 positions matching TRBD2. The germline V gene has CDR1 MNHEY and CDR2 SMNVEV (reference sequence). This CDR3 region has 17 residues. The J segment lost 2 bases and the V segment lost 6 bases, leaving 10 bases of the junction unmatched. In DNA, the CDR3 is TGTGCCAGCAGCCACGCTTATGGGACTAGCGGGCAAGAGACCCAGTACTTC. Protein: CASSHAYGTSGQETQYF.

In its sample, this clone was seen once. The V call is TRBV4-2, the J call TRBJ1-6; a possible D gene is TRBD1 (5 bases). This CDR3 has 15 residues. Germline-derived CDR1 and CDR2 are LGHNA and YNFKEQ. With 1 base removed from V and 9 bases from J, the gap between germline ends came to 13 bases. This CDR3 reads CASSQAQGIVSPLHF. CDR3 in DNA: TGTGCCAGCAGCCAAGCGCAGGGTATAGTTTCACCCCTCCACTTT.

About this clone: Other DNA sequences in this specimen translate into the identical CDR3. V gene TRBV11-2 combines with J gene TRBJ2-7, with D tentatively TRBD1 (6 bases). The V end was cut by 6 bases, the J end by 1 base, with 10 bases between. Germline-derived CDR1 and CDR2 are SGHAT and FQNNGV. The CDR3 has 13 amino acids. CDR3: CASSPGQSYEQYF. CDR3 bases: TGTGCCAGCAGTCCAGGACAGTCCTACGAGCAGTACTTC.